The 27 T cell receptor beta chains below were found in one sample sequenced in a study of cytomegalovirus exposure and HLA in healthy donors. PCR employed 60 Vbeta and 13 Jbeta primers. Method: immunoSEQ multiplex PCR; TCRdb's copy keeps in-frame clones and lacks some. The sample has over 130,000 clones; approximately 91% are singletons. Specimen: PBMCs. These receptors all stem from a woman aged 40-49 years in good health and CMV-seronegative.

The chain combines TRBV7-9 with TRBJ1-1, with TRBD1 as a possible D gene (5 bases). From germline, CDR1 is SEHNR and CDR2 FQNEAQ (reference sequence). V was trimmed by 7 bases and J by 5 bases, leaving 14 bases between them. This CDR3 comprises 13 residues. For the CDR3, the DNA is TGTGCCAGCATCCCCGGGGGTGGGACTGAAGCTTTCTTT. This gives the protein CASIPGGGTEAFF.

The chain has TRBV5-1 and TRBJ2-7, with D tentatively TRBD2 (6 bases). Looked up from germline, CDR1 is SGHRS and CDR2 is YFSETQ. The germline V and J ends were trimmed by 0 bases and 0 bases, with 13 bases remaining between them. The CDR3 length is 16 residues. The CDR3 loop is CASSLDRDFPSYEQYF. The CDR3 DNA reads TGCGCCAGCAGCTTGGACCGGGACTTTCCCTCCTACGAGCAGTACTTC. The whole variable domain, remainder taken from reference TRBV5-1 and TRBJ2-7, is KAGVTQTPRYLIKTRGQQVTLSCSPISGHRSVSWYQQTPGQGLQFLFEYFSETQRNKGNFPGRFSGRQFSNSRSEMNVSTLELGDSALYLCASSLDRDFPSYEQYFGPGTRLTVT.

The chain has TRBV5-1 and TRBJ2-2, with D possibly being TRBD1 (6 bases). The germline CDR1 and CDR2 sequences are SGHRS and YFSETQ. The CDR3 has 15 residues. V lost 0 bases and J lost 4, with 10 bases in between. The CDR3 region has the DNA TGCGCCAGCAGCTTGGGGGGGCTTAGCACCGGGGAGCTGTTTTTT. Translated: CASSLGGLSTGELFF.

V is TRBV19 and J is TRBJ1-5; the match to TRBD1 covers 7 bases. The CDR3 totals 15 residues. Trimming took 7 bases from V and 3 from J; bases not matched to a gene: 9. The germline CDR1 and CDR2 sequences are LNHDA and SQIVND (reference sequence). In nucleotides, the CDR3 is TGTGCCAGTACAGGGGGGACAGCCTACAATCAGCCCCAGCATTTT. Amino acid sequence: CASTGGTAYNQPQHF.

V and J are TRBV18 and TRBJ2-7; maybe TRBD2 (6 bases). The CDR3 is 16 residues long. Germline CDR1 KGHSH, CDR2 LQKENI. V was clipped by 0 bases and J by 2 bases, with 14 bases between them. For the CDR3, the DNA is TGTGCCAGCTCACCACCTTCCGGGACGGGAGCCTACGAGCAGTACTTC. It yields the protein CASSPPSGTGAYEQYF. Together with reference TRBV18 and TRBJ2-7, the CDR3 gives the full variable domain: NAGVMQNPRHLVRRRGQEARLRCSPMKGHSHVYWYRQLPEEGLKFMVYLQKENIIDESGMPKERFSAEFPKEGPSILRIQQVVRGDSAAYFCASSPPSGTGAYEQYFGPGTRLTVT.

The chain links TRBV7-2 to TRBJ2-5; 8 positions agree with TRBD1. This CDR3 region has 15 residues. Looked up from germline, CDR1 is SGHTA and CDR2 is FQGNSA. Trimming cost V 6 bases and J 4 bases; bases outside gene matches: 10. The CDR3 loop is CASSHDRGIRETQYF. DNA for the CDR3: TGTGCCAGCAGTCATGACAGGGGTATTCGAGAGACCCAGTACTTC. The full variable domain, its missing parts supplied by reference TRBV7-2 and TRBJ2-5, is GAGVSQSPSNKVTEKGKDVELRCDPISGHTALYWYRQSLGQGLEFLIYFQGNSAPDKSGLPSDRFSAERTGGSVSTLTIQRTQQEDSAVYLCASSHDRGIRETQYFGPGTRLLVL.

The gene calls are TRBV25-1 and TRBJ2-5; tentative D call: TRBD1 (7 bases). V lost 4 bases and J 4 bases, leaving 13 bases between the germline ends. The CDR3 is made up of 14 amino acids. The V gene's germline CDR1 is MGHDK and CDR2 SYGVNS. For the CDR3, the DNA is TGTGCCAGCAGTGGATCAGGGGGGAGAGAGACCCAGTACTTC. Translated, it gives CASSGSGGRETQYF.

This clone was seen a few times. This sequence joins TRBV7-3 and TRBJ1-1, with TRBD1 identical over 8 bases. With V trimmed by 5 bases and J by 1 base, 3 bases remained unmatched. Germline V gene sequence: CDR1 SGHTA, CDR2 FQGTGA. The CDR3 is 14 amino acids. As DNA, the CDR3 is TGTGCCAGCAGCCTGGGGACAGGGAACACTGAAGCTTTCTTT. Translation: CASSLGTGNTEAFF. The complete variable domain, with remaining parts taken from reference TRBV7-3 and TRBJ1-1, reads GAGVSQTPSNKVTEKGKYVELRCDPISGHTALYWYRQSLGQGPEFLIYFQGTGAADDSGLPNDRFFAVRPEGSVSTLKIQRTERGDSAVYLCASSLGTGNTEAFFGQGTRLTVV.

This clone was seen only once. CDR3 in DNA: TGTGCCAGCAGCATGGGACTAGCGGGAGTCGAGGATACGCAGTATTTT. This gives the protein CASSMGLAGVEDTQYF. V gene TRBV7-3 combines with J gene TRBJ2-3, with TRBD2 matching over 14 bases. Germline CDR1 reads SGHTA; CDR2 reads FQGTGA. V was pared by 5 bases and J by 6 bases, with 7 bases of the junction left unmatched. This CDR3 contains 16 residues.

Regarding this clone: At one end the junction does not follow the germline gene, possibly because of a read error. The chain joins TRBV2 to TRBJ2-1; 7 bases fit TRBD2. This CDR3 contains 15 residues. The germline gives CDR1 SNHLY, CDR2 FYNNEI. The chain's CDR3 is CASTRQPSGHNERFF. The CDR3 DNA is TGTGCCAGCACACGTCAGCCTAGCGGACACAATGAGCGGTTCTTC. Based on the CDR3 plus reference TRBV2 and TRBJ2-1, the full variable domain is EPEVTQTPSHQVTQMGQEVILRCVPISNHLYFYWYRQILGQKVEFLVSFYNNEISEKSEIFDDQFSVERPDGSNFTLKIRSTKLEDSAMYFCASTRQPSGHNERFFGPGTRLTVL.

V is TRBV30 and J is TRBJ2-5, with D unresolved. The assigned J gene may be wrong: the sequence end matches TRBJ2-7 better. CDR3 length: 11 residues. From germline, CDR1 is GTSNPN and CDR2 SVGIG (reference sequence). CDR3 coding DNA: TGTGCCTGGAGTGCGAACTACGAGCAGTACTTC. Its protein product is CAWSANYEQYF.

Worth noting for this clone: Compared with germline, one end of the junction differs, possibly owing to a read error. This chain connects TRBV7-9 to TRBJ2-4; D is possibly TRBD2 (6 bases). Germline V lookup: CDR1 SEHNR, CDR2 FQNEAQ (reference sequence). The CDR3 contains 11 residues. This CDR3 reads CSSTGEDIQYF. CDR3 DNA: TGTTCCAGCACCGGGGAGGACATTCAGTACTTC.

V is TRBV5-1 and J is TRBJ2-5, with 9 bases aligning to TRBD1. The CDR3 extends over 15 amino acids. The germline V gene encodes CDR1 SGHRS and CDR2 YFSETQ. J was trimmed by 5 bases and V by 4 bases; bases with no gene match: 9. The CDR3: CASSVQGARRETQYF. The CDR3 DNA follows: TGCGCCAGCAGCGTACAGGGGGCAAGACGGGAGACCCAGTACTTC.

This chain joins TRBV30 and TRBJ1-1, with unresolved D. V was trimmed by 2 bases and J by 0 bases, leaving 16 bases between them. Germline-derived CDR1 and CDR2 are GTSNPN and SVGIG (reference sequence). The CDR3 is 16 amino acids. DNA of the CDR3: TGTGCCTGGAGTCGGTCCCGCGGGGTCTTGAACACTGAAGCTTTCTTT. Protein sequence: CAWSRSRGVLNTEAFF.

V and J are TRBV18 and TRBJ2-1; 8 positions agree with TRBD2. Germline CDR1 KGHSH, CDR2 LQKENI. The CDR3 totals 16 residues. Trimming cost V 0 bases and J 0 bases; bases outside gene matches: 1. CDR3 residues: CASSPPSGASYNEQFF. The CDR3 bases are TGTGCCAGCTCACCACCTAGCGGGGCCTCCTACAATGAGCAGTTCTTC.

This rearrangement joins TRBV10-3 to TRBJ1-3, with D possibly TRBD1 on 5 matching bases. This CDR3 region has 14 residues. From germline, CDR1 is ENHRY and CDR2 SYGVKD. The V gene lost 3 bases and the J gene lost 1 base, with 7 bases spanning the gap. CDR3 coding DNA: TGTGCCATCAGTGACGCAGGGTCTGGAAACACCATATATTTT. It translates to CAISDAGSGNTIYF.

In this sample, this clone turned up a few times. The J gene is TRBJ2-6, the V gene TRBV29-1; D not resolved. There are 13 residues in the CDR3. The germline V gene has CDR1 SQVTM and CDR2 ANQGSEA. V lost 5 bases and J 0 bases, leaving 5 bases between the germline ends. The CDR3 sequence is CSVLRSGANVLTF. The CDR3 DNA reads as TGCAGCGTTCTTCGCTCTGGGGCCAACGTCCTGACTTTC.

The CDR3 nucleotides are TGTGCCAGCAGCCAAGAGCGATGGTGGACAGATACGCAGTATTTT. It is translated as CASSQERWWTDTQYF. The gene calls are TRBV4-2 and TRBJ2-3; D gene uncertain. V was shortened by 0 bases and J by 3 bases, with 10 bases between the two germline ends. Germline CDR1 is LGHNA and CDR2 is YNFKEQ. CDR3 length equals 15 residues.

The chain joins TRBV13 to TRBJ1-2, with D uncertain. Trimming removed 1 base from V and 8 bases from J, with 8 bases in between. The CDR3 extends over 12 amino acids. The germline V gene has CDR1 PRHDT and CDR2 FYEKMQ (reference sequence). Here the CDR3 reads CASSLDVRGYTF. CDR3 in DNA: TGTGCCAGCAGCTTAGACGTGCGGGGCTACACCTTC. Full variable domain (remainder filled in from reference TRBV13 and TRBJ1-2): AAGVIQSPRHLIKEKRETATLKCYPIPRHDTVYWYQQGPGQDPQFLISFYEKMQSDKGSIPDRFSAQQFSDYHSELNMSSLELGDSALYFCASSLDVRGYTFGSGTRLTVV.

V usage is TRBV10-3 and J usage is TRBJ1-1; D is unclear. Germline CDR1 is ENHRY and CDR2 is SYGVKD. The CDR3 is 10 amino acids. V gave up 11 bases and J gave up 11 bases, with 15 bases separating them. CDR3 amino acids: CAAGRGRAFF. As DNA, the CDR3 is TGTGCCGCCGGGCGGGGAAGGGCTTTCTTT.

This clone was seen once. The gene calls are TRBV6-1 and TRBJ2-6; maybe TRBD1 (6 bases). CDR3 length: 15 amino acids. V lost 6 bases and J lost 0, with 9 bases in between. The germline V gene encodes CDR1 MNHNS and CDR2 SASEGT. In DNA form, the CDR3 reads TGTGCCAGCAGCGACAGGCCCTCTGGGGCCAACGTCCTGACTTTC. The encoded protein is CASSDRPSGANVLTF.

The chain recombines TRBV5-1 with TRBJ2-1; TRBD1 might be the D (6 bases). Germline CDR1 and CDR2: SGHRS and YFSETQ. CDR3 length: 14 residues. Deletions cut 0 bases from V and 7 bases from J, with 11 bases between. The CDR3 DNA reads as TGCGCCAGCAGCTTGGCCCCAGGGGTGAATGAGCAGTTCTTC. Translating gives CASSLAPGVNEQFF. Variable domain in full (rest from reference TRBV5-1 and TRBJ2-1): KAGVTQTPRYLIKTRGQQVTLSCSPISGHRSVSWYQQTPGQGLQFLFEYFSETQRNKGNFPGRFSGRQFSNSRSEMNVSTLELGDSALYLCASSLAPGVNEQFFGPGTRLTVL.

This clone has just a few counts. This CDR3 reads CASSSYRDEQFF. In DNA, the CDR3 is TGTGCCAGCAGCTCTTACAGGGATGAGCAGTTCTTC. This rearrangement joins TRBV5-4 to TRBJ2-1; D is possibly TRBD1 (6 bases). This CDR3 spans 12 amino acids. Germline CDR1 SGHNT, CDR2 YYREEE (reference sequence). The V end was cut by 3 bases, the J end by 8 bases, with 9 bases between.

This chain joins TRBV5-4 and TRBJ2-5; TRBD1 matches 7 bases. V was clipped by 2 bases and J by 4 bases; unmatched bases: 8. The CDR3 consists of 15 residues. CDR1 is SGHNT, CDR2 YYREEE, per germline (reference sequence). This CDR3 reads CASSFYRGQRETQYF. CDR3 in DNA: TGTGCCAGCAGCTTTTACCGGGGACAGAGAGAGACCCAGTACTTC.

The chain employs TRBV5-4 and TRBJ2-1, with 11 nucleotides matching TRBD2. V dropped 2 bases and J dropped 8; count of bases not matched to a gene: 9. From germline, CDR1 is SGHNT and CDR2 YYREEE (reference sequence). The CDR3 is 16 amino acids. CDR3 region: CASSFMVAGGPDEQFF. DNA of the CDR3: TGTGCCAGCAGCTTCATGGTAGCGGGAGGGCCCGATGAGCAGTTCTTC.

This clone was counted a single time. Other nucleotide sequences from this sample produce the same CDR3. The J gene is TRBJ1-2, the V gene TRBV5-6; 8 nucleotides align to TRBD1. Looked up from germline, CDR1 is SGHDT and CDR2 is YYEEEE. CDR3 size: 14 residues. Unmatched junction bases numbered 7, after V lost 5 bases and J lost 4 bases. The CDR3 nucleotides are TGTGCCAGCAGTGCGCAGGGGGCTATCTATGGCTACACCTTC. This sequence encodes CASSAQGAIYGYTF.

The chain couples TRBV28 to TRBJ1-2, with D possibly being TRBD1 (5 bases). The germline V gene encodes CDR1 MDHEN and CDR2 SYDVKM. The CDR3 is 14 residues long. Trimming left V 2 bases short and J 7 bases short, with 14 bases between. This CDR3 is CASSLGGEFRGYTF. The DNA of the CDR3 is TGTGCCAGCAGTTTAGGGGGGGAATTTCGTGGCTACACCTTC.